Shown below are 19 T cell receptor beta chains from a single sample sequenced in a study of PD-1 blockade in mismatch repair-deficient tumors. Data came from immunoSEQ multiplex PCR; TCRdb stores just in-frame clones and leaves some out. This table has about 18,000 clones, 84% appearing once. Material: PBMCs, obtained less than 25 weeks after starting pembrolizumab. The receptors come from an adult with mismatch repair-deficient cancer.

This chain links TRBV27 with TRBJ2-1; no reliable D call. Germline loops: CDR1 MNHEY, CDR2 SMNVEV (reference sequence). Trimming stripped 6 bases from V and 4 bases from J, with 10 bases between. The CDR3 length is 13 residues. The CDR3 DNA follows: TGTGCCAGCAGCCGACGGGTTTACAATGAGCAGTTCTTC. Protein product: CASSRRVYNEQFF.

The DNA for the CDR3 is TGTGCCAGCAGCTTAGTTAGCGGGAGGGGGGGTCTGGAGCAGTTCTTC. Protein: CASSLVSGRGGLEQFF. This chain connects TRBV7-8 to TRBJ2-1; 11 nucleotides match TRBD2. Germline CDR1 SGHVS, CDR2 FQNEAQ. Unmatched junction bases numbered 9, after V lost 1 base and J lost 10 bases. There are 16 residues in the CDR3.

The chain employs TRBV27 and TRBJ1-5; a weak D match, TRBD1 (5 bases). The CDR3 is 14 amino acids. V lost 8 bases, J lost 7 bases, and 18 bases lay in between. Germline assignment: CDR1 MNHEY and CDR2 SMNVEV (reference sequence). The CDR3 is CASGARGDGQPQHF. The CDR3 bases are TGTGCCAGCGGGGCCCGGGGGGATGGGCAGCCCCAGCATTTT.

The V and J genes are TRBV6-5 and TRBJ2-2; TRBD2 aligns across 7 bases. The trim removed 6 bases at V and 6 bases at J, leaving 7 bases unmatched. Germline-derived CDR1 and CDR2 are MNHEY and SVGAGI. The CDR3 runs 14 residues. CDR3 sequence: CASSSGLVPGELFF. The CDR3 DNA is TGTGCCAGCAGCTCTGGACTAGTCCCCGGGGAGCTGTTTTTT.

This chain joins TRBV4-1 and TRBJ1-5; 7 positions agree with TRBD1. This CDR3 is built from 14 residues. Germline assignment: CDR1 MGHRA and CDR2 YSYEKL. The trim removed 1 base at V and 7 bases at J, leaving 4 bases unmatched. The CDR3 DNA reads TGCGCCAGCAGCCAAGGGGCAGGGGGGCAGCCCCAGCATTTT. Translated: CASSQGAGGQPQHF.

The chain recombines TRBV10-3 with TRBJ1-5, with a possible D match to TRBD1 (6 bases). Trimming shortened V by 6 bases and J by 6 bases, and 15 bases separated the two germline ends. In germline, CDR1 is ENHRY, CDR2 SYGVKD. The CDR3 has 14 residues. The CDR3 reads CAISPDRTGQPQHF. The CDR3 coding sequence is TGTGCCATCAGCCCTGACAGGACGGGTCAGCCCCAGCATTTT.

The genes are TRBV9 and TRBJ1-2; no clear D. The CDR3 runs 13 residues. The ends were cut back, 4 bases at V and 1 base at J, with 8 bases in the middle. The germline V gene has CDR1 SGDLS and CDR2 YYNGEE. The chain's CDR3 is CASSSTYNYGYTF. In DNA form, the CDR3 reads TGTGCCAGCAGCTCCACTTATAACTATGGCTACACCTTC.

This rearrangement joins TRBV15 to TRBJ1-2; D uncertain. Germline lookup yields CDR1 LNHNV and CDR2 YYDKDF (reference sequence). Trimming removed 2 bases at V and 1 base at J, with 8 bases between. CDR3 length: 14 amino acids. CDR3 amino acids: CATSRSQVNYGYTF. The CDR3 nucleotides read TGTGCCACCAGCAGATCGCAGGTTAACTATGGCTACACCTTC.

CDR3 DNA sequence: TGTGCCAGCAGTTTGGCGTTCCGCGACAGGCGAACTGAAGCTTTCTTT. It yields the protein CASSLAFRDRRTEAFF. The chain carries TRBV27 and TRBJ1-1; D perhaps matches TRBD1 (6 bases). The V end was cut by 3 bases, the J end by 5 bases, with 19 bases between. The V gene's germline CDR1 is MNHEY and CDR2 SMNVEV (reference sequence). This CDR3 comprises 16 residues.

The rearrangement joins TRBV5-1 to TRBJ2-3; a possible D gene is TRBD2 (6 bases). Germline CDR1 is SGHRS and CDR2 is YFSETQ. The CDR3 totals 15 residues. V lost 4 bases and J 0 bases, leaving 12 bases between the germline ends. The CDR3 DNA sequence: TGCGCCAGCAGCCGACCCGGGACTAGCACAGATACGCAGTATTTT. As protein: CASSRPGTSTDTQYF.

The chain couples TRBV28 to TRBJ1-5, with D perhaps matching TRBD1 (5 bases). CDR3 length equals 15 residues. V lost 7 bases, J lost 2 bases, and 15 bases lay in between. Germline V gives CDR1 MDHEN, CDR2 SYDVKM. The CDR3 bases are TGTGCCAGCACCCCTTTGTGGGGCGGCAATCAGCCCCAGCATTTT. It yields the protein CASTPLWGGNQPQHF.

This sequence joins TRBV2 and TRBJ2-1, with D tentatively TRBD2 (6 bases). The V gene's germline CDR1 is SNHLY and CDR2 FYNNEI. The CDR3 is made up of 15 amino acids. The V and J ends lost 3 bases and 4 bases respectively, with 13 bases between them. The CDR3 reads CASSELGLSYNEQFF. The CDR3 DNA reads TGTGCCAGCAGTGAGCTGGGACTTTCGTACAATGAGCAGTTCTTC.

The rearrangement joins TRBV5-4 to TRBJ2-7, with D maybe TRBD2 (6 bases). Germline V lookup: CDR1 SGHNT, CDR2 YYREEE (reference sequence). With 3 bases removed from V and 5 bases from J, the gap between germline ends came to 9 bases. The CDR3 covers 12 residues. Here the CDR3 reads CASSWDWDEQYF. The CDR3 DNA reads as TGTGCCAGCAGCTGGGACTGGGACGAGCAGTACTTC.

The J gene is TRBJ2-1, the V gene TRBV11-2; D is unclear. CDR1 is SGHAT and CDR2 is FQNNGV in the germline V gene. Between the trimmed V and J ends, which lost 1 base and 0 bases, there was a span of 10 bases. The CDR3 contains 16 residues. The CDR3 sequence: CASSLVAVGSYNEQFF. The DNA of the CDR3 is TGTGCCAGCAGCTTAGTGGCGGTTGGCTCCTACAATGAGCAGTTCTTC.

The chain uses TRBV7-9 and TRBJ1-1; D is ambiguous. The CDR3 is made up of 14 amino acids. CDR1 SEHNR and CDR2 FQNEAQ come from the germline V gene (reference sequence). V was pared by 2 bases and J by 6 bases, with 13 bases between. The CDR3 coding sequence is TGTGCCAGCAGCTTATTTGCGGCGTCGGCTGAAGCTTTCTTT. Amino acids: CASSLFAASAEAFF. The full variable domain, with the rest looked up from reference TRBV7-9 and TRBJ1-1, is DTGVSQNPRHKITKRGQNVTFRCDPISEHNRLYWYRQTLGQGPEFLTYFQNEAQLEKSRLLSDRFSAERPKGSFSTLEIQRTEQGDSAMYLCASSLFAASAEAFFGQGTRLTVV.

This clone was recorded a few times. The chain combines TRBV18 with TRBJ2-7; D gene uncertain. The V gene's germline CDR1 is KGHSH and CDR2 LQKENI. This CDR3 region has 13 residues. With 6 bases removed from V and 7 bases from J, the gap between germline ends came to 16 bases. The CDR3 coding sequence is TGTGCCAGCTCGTCCGCTAGTCTCCAGGAGCAGTACTTC. It yields the protein CASSSASLQEQYF. The variable domain in full, completed from reference TRBV18 and TRBJ2-7, reads NAGVMQNPRHLVRRRGQEARLRCSPMKGHSHVYWYRQLPEEGLKFMVYLQKENIIDESGMPKERFSAEFPKEGPSILRIQQVVRGDSAAYFCASSSASLQEQYFGPGTRLTVT.

The chain uses TRBV9 and TRBJ2-3; 16 bases map to TRBD2. The CDR3 sequence is 18 residues long. J gave up 4 bases and V 4 bases, and 9 bases lay outside the gene matches. Germline V gene sequence: CDR1 SGDLS, CDR2 YYNGEE. CDR3 nucleotide sequence: TGTGCCAGCAGCTCATATGGGACTAGCGGGAGGGGTGCAGATACGCAGTATTTT. Translating gives CASSSYGTSGRGADTQYF.

The chain employs TRBV10-3 and TRBJ1-5, with a possible D match to TRBD1 (6 bases). Germline CDR1 is ENHRY and CDR2 is SYGVKD. This CDR3 region has 13 residues. With 8 bases removed from V and 4 bases from J, the gap between germline ends came to 12 bases. In DNA form, the CDR3 reads TGTGCCATCTCGGCACAGGGTAATCAGCCCCAGCATTTT. Its translation is CAISAQGNQPQHF.

This clone was observed once. The V call is TRBV10-2, the J call TRBJ2-3, with a tentative D call TRBD2 (6 bases). CDR1 is WSHSY and CDR2 is SAAADI in the germline V gene. CDR3 length: 13 amino acids. The V end was cut by 4 bases, the J end by 5 bases, with 10 bases between. CDR3: CASSGLALDTQYF. In DNA form, the CDR3 reads TGCGCCAGCAGTGGGCTAGCGTTAGATACGCAGTATTTT.